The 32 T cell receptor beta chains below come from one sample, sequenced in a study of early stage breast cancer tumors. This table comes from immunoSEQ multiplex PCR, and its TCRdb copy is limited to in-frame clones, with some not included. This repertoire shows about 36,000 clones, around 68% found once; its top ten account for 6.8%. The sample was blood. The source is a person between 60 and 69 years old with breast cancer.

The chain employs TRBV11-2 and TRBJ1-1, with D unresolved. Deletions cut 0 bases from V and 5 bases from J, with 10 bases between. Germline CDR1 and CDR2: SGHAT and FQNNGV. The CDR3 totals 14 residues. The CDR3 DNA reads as TGTGCCAGCAGCTTAGATAGACTTGGGACTGAAGCTTTCTTT. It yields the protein CASSLDRLGTEAFF.

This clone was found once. In nucleotides, the CDR3 is TGCGCCAGCAGCTTGGCAGCGGACTCTGGAAACACCATATATTTT. Translating gives CASSLAADSGNTIYF. The chain links TRBV5-1 to TRBJ1-3; unclear D gene. Germline CDR1 is SGHRS and CDR2 is YFSETQ. The CDR3 extends over 15 amino acids. Trimming pared 0 bases from V and 0 bases from J, leaving 7 bases between.

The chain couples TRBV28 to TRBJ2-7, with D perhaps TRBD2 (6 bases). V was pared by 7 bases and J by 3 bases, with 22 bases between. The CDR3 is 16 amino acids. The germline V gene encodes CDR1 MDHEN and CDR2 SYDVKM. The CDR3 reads CASIERPSELDYEQYF. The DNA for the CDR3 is TGTGCCAGCATCGAAAGGCCTAGCGAGCTGGACTACGAGCAGTACTTC.

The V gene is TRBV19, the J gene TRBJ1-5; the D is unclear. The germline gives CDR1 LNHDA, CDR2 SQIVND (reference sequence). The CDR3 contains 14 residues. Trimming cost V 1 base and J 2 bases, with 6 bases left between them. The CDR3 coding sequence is TGTGCCAGTAGTATAGCCCGGGGCAATCAGCCCCAGCATTTT. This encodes CASSIARGNQPQHF.

Here the CDR3 reads CASSHATGNPEQFF. The CDR3 DNA reads as TGTGCCAGCAGCCACGCTACAGGGAATCCTGAGCAGTTCTTC. The genes are TRBV4-2 and TRBJ2-1; D perhaps matches TRBD1 (6 bases). The CDR3 contains 14 residues. Trimming pared 3 bases from V and 9 bases from J, leaving 15 bases between. CDR1 LGHNA and CDR2 YNFKEQ come from the germline V gene.

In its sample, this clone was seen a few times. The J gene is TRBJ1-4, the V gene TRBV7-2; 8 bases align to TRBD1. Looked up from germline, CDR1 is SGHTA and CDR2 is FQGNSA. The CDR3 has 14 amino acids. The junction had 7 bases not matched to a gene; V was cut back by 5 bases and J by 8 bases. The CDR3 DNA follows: TGTGCCAGCAGCCTCGACAGGGGAGGGGAAAAACTGTTTTTT. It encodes CASSLDRGGEKLFF.

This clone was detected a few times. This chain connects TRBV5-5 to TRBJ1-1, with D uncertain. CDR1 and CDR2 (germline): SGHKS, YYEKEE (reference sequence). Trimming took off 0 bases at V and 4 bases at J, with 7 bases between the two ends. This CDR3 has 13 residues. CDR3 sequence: CASSLEGGTEAFF. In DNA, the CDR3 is TGTGCCAGCAGCTTGGAGGGTGGCACTGAAGCTTTCTTT. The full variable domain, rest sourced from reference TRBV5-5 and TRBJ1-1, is DAGVTQSPTHLIKTRGQQVTLRCSPISGHKSVSWYQQVLGQGPQFIFQYYEKEERGRGNFPDRFSARQFPNYSSELNVNALLLGDSALYLCASSLEGGTEAFFGQGTRLTVV.

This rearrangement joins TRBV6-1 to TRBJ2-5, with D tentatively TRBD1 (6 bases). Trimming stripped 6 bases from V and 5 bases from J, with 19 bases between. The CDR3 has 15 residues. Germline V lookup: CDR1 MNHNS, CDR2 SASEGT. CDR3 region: CASSPSGVHGETQYF. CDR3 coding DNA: TGTGCCAGCAGCCCCTCAGGGGTTCACGGGGAGACCCAGTACTTC.

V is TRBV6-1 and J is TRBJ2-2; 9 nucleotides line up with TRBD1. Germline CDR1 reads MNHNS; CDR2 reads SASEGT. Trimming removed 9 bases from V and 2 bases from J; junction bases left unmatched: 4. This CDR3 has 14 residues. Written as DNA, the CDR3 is TGTGCCAGTGCGGGACAGGGTAACACCGGGGAGCTGTTTTTT. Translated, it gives CASAGQGNTGELFF.

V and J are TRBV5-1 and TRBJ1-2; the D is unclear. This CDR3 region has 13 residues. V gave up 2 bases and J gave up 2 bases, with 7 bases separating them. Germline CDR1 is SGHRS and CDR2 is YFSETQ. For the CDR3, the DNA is TGCGCCAGCAGCTTTAGCGGAAACTATGGCTACACCTTC. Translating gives CASSFSGNYGYTF.

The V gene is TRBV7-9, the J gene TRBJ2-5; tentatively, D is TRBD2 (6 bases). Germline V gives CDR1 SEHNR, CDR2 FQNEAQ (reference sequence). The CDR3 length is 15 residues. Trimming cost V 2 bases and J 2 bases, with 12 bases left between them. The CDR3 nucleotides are TGTGCCAGCAGCTTAAGTGAGGGGACTCAAGAGACCCAGTACTTC. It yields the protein CASSLSEGTQETQYF.

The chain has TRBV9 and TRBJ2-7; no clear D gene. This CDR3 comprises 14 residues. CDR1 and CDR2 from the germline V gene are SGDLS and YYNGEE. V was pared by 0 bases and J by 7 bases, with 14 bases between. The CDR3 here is CASSVAGQSWEQYF. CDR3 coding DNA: TGTGCCAGCAGCGTAGCCGGGCAGTCCTGGGAGCAGTACTTC. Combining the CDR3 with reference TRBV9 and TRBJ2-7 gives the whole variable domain DSGVTQTPKHLITATGQRVTLRCSPRSGDLSVYWYQQSLDQGLQFLIQYYNGEERAKGNILERFSAQQFPDLHSELNLSSLELGDSALYFCASSVAGQSWEQYFGPGTRLTVT.

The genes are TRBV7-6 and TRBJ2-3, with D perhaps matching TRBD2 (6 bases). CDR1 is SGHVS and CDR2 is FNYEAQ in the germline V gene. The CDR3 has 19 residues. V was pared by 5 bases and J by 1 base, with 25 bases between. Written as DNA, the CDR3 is TGTGCCAGCAGCGGAACCGGGCCACGCCGGGCTAGCGGCACAGATACGCAGTATTTT. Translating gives CASSGTGPRRASGTDTQYF.

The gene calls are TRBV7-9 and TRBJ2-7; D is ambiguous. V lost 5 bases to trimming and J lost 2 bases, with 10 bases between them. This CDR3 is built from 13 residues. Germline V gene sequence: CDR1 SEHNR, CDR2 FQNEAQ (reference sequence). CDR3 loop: CASSNDETYEQYF. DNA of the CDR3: TGTGCCAGCAGCAACGACGAAACCTACGAGCAGTACTTC.

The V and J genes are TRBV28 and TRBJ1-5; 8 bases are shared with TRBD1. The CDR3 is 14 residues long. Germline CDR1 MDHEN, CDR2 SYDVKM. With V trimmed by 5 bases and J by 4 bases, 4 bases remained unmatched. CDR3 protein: CASSRTGLNQPQHF. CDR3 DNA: TGTGCCAGCAGTCGGACAGGGTTGAATCAGCCCCAGCATTTT.

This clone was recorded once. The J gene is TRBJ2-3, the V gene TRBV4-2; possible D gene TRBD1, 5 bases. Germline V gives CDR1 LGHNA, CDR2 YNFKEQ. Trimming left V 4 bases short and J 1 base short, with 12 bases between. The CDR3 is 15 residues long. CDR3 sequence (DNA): TGTGCCAGCAGCCTTGATGACAGCCGCACAGATACGCAGTATTTT. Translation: CASSLDDSRTDTQYF.

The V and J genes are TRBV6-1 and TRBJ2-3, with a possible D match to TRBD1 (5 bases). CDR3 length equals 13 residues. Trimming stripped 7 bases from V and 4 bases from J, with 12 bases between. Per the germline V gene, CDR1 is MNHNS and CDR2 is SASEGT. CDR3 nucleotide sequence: TGTGCCAGCAACAGCGTAGGGGCAGATACGCAGTATTTT. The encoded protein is CASNSVGADTQYF.

In nucleotides, the CDR3 is TGTGCCAGCAGCCAAACTAGCTCCCTCACAGATACGCAGTATTTT. Protein product: CASSQTSSLTDTQYF. This sequence joins TRBV6-4 and TRBJ2-3, with a tentative D call TRBD2 (6 bases). The CDR3 totals 15 residues. CDR1 is MRHNA, CDR2 SNTAGT, per germline. Trimming shortened V by 6 bases and J by 2 bases, and 15 bases separated the two germline ends.

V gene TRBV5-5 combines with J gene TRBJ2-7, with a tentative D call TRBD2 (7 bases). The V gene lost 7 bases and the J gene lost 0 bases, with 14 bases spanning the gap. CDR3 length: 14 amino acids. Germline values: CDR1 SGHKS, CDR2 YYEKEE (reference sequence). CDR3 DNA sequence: TGTGCCAGCGGGCGGGGGCCTAGCTCCTACGAGCAGTACTTC. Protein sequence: CASGRGPSSYEQYF. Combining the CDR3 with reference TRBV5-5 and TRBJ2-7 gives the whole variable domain DAGVTQSPTHLIKTRGQQVTLRCSPISGHKSVSWYQQVLGQGPQFIFQYYEKEERGRGNFPDRFSARQFPNYSSELNVNALLLGDSALYLCASGRGPSSYEQYFGPGTRLTVT.

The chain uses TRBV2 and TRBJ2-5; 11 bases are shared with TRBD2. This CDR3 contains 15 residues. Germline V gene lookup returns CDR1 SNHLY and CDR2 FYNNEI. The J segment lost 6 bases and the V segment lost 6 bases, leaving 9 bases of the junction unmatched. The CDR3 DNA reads TGTGCCAGCAGGGTAGCGGGGGGGATCTCCAAGACCCAGTACTTC. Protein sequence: CASRVAGGISKTQYF.

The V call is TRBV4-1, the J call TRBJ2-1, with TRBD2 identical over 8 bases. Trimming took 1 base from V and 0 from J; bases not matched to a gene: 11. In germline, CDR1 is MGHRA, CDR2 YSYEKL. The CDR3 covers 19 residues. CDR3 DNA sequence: TGCGCCAGCAGCCAAGTCCCCCTGATTAGCGGGGACTCCTACAATGAGCAGTTCTTC. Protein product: CASSQVPLISGDSYNEQFF.

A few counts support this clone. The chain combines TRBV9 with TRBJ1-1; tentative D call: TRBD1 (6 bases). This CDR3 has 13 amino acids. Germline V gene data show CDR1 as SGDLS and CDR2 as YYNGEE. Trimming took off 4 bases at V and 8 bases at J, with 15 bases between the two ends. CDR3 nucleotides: TGTGCCAGCAGCACCCGACAGGCAGGAGAAGCTTTCTTT. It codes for CASSTRQAGEAFF. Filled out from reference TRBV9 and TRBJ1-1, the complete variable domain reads DSGVTQTPKHLITATGQRVTLRCSPRSGDLSVYWYQQSLDQGLQFLIQYYNGEERAKGNILERFSAQQFPDLHSELNLSSLELGDSALYFCASSTRQAGEAFFGQGTRLTVV.

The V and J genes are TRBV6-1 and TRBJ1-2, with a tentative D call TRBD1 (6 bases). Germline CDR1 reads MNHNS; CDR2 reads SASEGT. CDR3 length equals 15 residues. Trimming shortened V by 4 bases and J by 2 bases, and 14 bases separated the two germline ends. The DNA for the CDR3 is TGTGCCAGCAGTGTAGACAGGTCACCGAACTATGGCTACACCTTC. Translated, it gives CASSVDRSPNYGYTF.

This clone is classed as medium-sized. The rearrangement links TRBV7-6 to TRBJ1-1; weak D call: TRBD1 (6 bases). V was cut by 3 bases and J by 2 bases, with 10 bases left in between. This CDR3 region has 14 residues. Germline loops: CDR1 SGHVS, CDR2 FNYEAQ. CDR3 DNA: TGTGCCAGCAGCTTGGGGGGGCCTAACACTGAAGCTTTCTTT. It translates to CASSLGGPNTEAFF.

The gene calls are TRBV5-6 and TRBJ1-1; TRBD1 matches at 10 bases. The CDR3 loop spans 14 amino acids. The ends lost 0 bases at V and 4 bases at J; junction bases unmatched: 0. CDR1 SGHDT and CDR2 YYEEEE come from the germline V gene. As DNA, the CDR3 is TGTGCCAGCAGCTTGGGGGACAGGGGCACTGAAGCTTTCTTT. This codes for CASSLGDRGTEAFF.

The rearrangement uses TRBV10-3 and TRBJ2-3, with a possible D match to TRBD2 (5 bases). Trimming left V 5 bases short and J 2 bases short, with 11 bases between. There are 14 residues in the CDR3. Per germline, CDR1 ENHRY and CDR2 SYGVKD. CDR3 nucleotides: TGTGCCATCAGTCTCGGACTTATCACAGATACGCAGTATTTT. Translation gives CAISLGLITDTQYF.

CDR3 in amino acids: CASSVLGFNTGELFF. CDR3 nucleotide sequence: TGTGCCAGCAGTGTGTTAGGGTTTAACACCGGGGAGCTGTTTTTT. The V call is TRBV2, the J call TRBJ2-2, with D hard to call. V lost 4 bases, J lost 2 bases, and 11 bases lay in between. The V gene's germline CDR1 is SNHLY and CDR2 FYNNEI. The CDR3 spans 15 residues.

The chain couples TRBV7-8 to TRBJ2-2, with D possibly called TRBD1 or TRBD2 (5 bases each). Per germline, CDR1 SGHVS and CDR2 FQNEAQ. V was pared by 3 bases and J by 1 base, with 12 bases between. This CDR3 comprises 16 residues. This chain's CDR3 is CASSFLEGLNTGELFF. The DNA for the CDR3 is TGTGCCAGCAGCTTCTTAGAGGGGCTGAACACCGGGGAGCTGTTTTTT.

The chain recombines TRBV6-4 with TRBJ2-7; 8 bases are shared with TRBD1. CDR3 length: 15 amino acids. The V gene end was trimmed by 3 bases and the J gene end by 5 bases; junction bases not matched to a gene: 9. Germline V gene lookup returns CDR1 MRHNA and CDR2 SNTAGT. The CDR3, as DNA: TGTGCCAGCAGTGAACCCTCCGCAGGGGGCGACGAGCAGTACTTC. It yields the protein CASSEPSAGGDEQYF.

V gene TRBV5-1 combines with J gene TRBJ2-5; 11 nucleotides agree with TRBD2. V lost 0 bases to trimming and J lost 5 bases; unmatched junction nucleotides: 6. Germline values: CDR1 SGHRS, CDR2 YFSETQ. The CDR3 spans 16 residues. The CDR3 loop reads CASSLGASGGSETQYF. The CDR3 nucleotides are TGCGCCAGCAGCTTGGGAGCTAGCGGGGGGTCTGAGACCCAGTACTTC.

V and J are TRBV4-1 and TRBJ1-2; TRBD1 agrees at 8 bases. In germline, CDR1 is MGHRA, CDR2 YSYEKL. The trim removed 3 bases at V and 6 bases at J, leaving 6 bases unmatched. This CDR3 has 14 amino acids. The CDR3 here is CASSHPGQGNGYTF. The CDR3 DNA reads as TGCGCCAGCAGCCACCCCGGACAGGGAAATGGCTACACCTTC.

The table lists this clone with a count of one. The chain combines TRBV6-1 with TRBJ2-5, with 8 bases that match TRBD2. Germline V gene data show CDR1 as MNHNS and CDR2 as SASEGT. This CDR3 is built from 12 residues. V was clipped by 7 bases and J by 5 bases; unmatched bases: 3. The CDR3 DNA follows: TGTGCCAGCACTTGGACTAGCGAGACCCAGTACTTC. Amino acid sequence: CASTWTSETQYF.